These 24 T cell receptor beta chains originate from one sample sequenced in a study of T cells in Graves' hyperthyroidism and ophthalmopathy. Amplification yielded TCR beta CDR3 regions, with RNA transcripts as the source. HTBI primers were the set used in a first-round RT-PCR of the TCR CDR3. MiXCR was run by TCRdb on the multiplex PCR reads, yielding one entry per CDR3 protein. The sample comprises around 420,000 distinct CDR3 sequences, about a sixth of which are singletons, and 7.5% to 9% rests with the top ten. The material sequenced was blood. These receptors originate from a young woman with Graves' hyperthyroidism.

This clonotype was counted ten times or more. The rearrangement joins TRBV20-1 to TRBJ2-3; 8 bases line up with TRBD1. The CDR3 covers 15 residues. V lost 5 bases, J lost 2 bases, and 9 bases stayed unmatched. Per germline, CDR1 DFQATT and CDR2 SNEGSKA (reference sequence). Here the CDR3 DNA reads TGCAGTGCTCCGACAGGGGAGGACTTCACAGATACGCAGTATTTT. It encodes CSAPTGEDFTDTQYF.

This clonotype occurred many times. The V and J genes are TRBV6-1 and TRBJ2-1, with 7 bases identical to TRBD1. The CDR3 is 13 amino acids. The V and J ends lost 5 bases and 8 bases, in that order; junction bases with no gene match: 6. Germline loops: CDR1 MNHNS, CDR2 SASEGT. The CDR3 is CASSLTGQDEQFF. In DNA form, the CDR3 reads TGTGCCAGCAGTTTGACAGGGCAAGATGAGCAGTTCTTC.

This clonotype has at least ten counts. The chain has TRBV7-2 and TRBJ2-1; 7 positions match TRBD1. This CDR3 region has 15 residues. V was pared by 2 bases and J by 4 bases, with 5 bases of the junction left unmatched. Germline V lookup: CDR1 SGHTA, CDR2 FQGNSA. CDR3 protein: CASSLYGTVYNEQFF. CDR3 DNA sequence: TGTGCCAGCAGCTTATACGGGACAGTATACAATGAGCAGTTCTTC.

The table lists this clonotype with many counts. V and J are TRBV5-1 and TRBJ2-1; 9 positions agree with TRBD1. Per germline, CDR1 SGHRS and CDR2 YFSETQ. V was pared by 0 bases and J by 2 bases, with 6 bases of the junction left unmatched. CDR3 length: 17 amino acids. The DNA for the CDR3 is TGCGCCAGCAGCTTGGCCAGGGACAGGGCCCCCTACAATGAGCAGTTCTTC. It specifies CASSLARDRAPYNEQFF.

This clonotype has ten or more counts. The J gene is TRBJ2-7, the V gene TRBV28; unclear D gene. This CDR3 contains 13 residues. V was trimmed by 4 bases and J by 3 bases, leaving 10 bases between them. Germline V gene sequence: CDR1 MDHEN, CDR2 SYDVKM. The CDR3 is CASSSQPHYEQYF. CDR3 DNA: TGTGCCAGCAGTTCCCAGCCTCACTACGAGCAGTACTTC. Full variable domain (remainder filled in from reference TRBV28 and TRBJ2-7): DVKVTQSSRYLVKRTGEKVFLECVQDMDHENMFWYRQDPGLGLRLIYFSYDVKMKEKGDIPEGYSVSREKKERFSLILESASTNQTSMYLCASSSQPHYEQYFGPGTRLTVT.

The CDR3 bases are TGTGCCAGCAGCGGGGGTGTAGGAACAGATACGCAGTATTTT. This codes for CASSGGVGTDTQYF. The chain links TRBV3-1 to TRBJ2-3, with D perhaps matching TRBD1 or TRBD2 (5 bases each). V dropped 5 bases and J dropped 3 bases, with 12 bases sitting between them. This CDR3 is built from 14 residues. The germline V gene has CDR1 LGHDT and CDR2 YNNKEL (reference sequence).

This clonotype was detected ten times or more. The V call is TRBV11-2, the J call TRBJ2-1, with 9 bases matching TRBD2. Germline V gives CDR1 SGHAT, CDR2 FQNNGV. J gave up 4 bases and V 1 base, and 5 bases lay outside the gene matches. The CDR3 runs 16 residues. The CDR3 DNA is TGTGCCAGCAGCTTAGTCCCTAGCGGGAAGTACAATGAGCAGTTCTTC. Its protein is CASSLVPSGKYNEQFF.

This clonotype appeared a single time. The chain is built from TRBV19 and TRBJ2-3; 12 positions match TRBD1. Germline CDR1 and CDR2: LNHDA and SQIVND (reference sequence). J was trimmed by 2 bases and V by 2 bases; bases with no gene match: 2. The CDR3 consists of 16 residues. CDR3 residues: CASSISGQGATDTQYF. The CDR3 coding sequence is TGTGCCAGTAGTATATCGGGACAGGGGGCCACAGATACGCAGTATTTT.

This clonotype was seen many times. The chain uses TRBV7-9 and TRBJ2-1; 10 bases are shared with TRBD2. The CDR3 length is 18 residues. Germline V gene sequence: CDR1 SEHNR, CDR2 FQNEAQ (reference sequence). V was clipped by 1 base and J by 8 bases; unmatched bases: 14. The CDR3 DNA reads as TGTGCCAGCAGCTTAGTAGGGTCTAGCGGGAGAATTCGCGATGAGCAGTTCTTC. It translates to CASSLVGSSGRIRDEQFF. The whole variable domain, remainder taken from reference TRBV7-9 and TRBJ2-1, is DTGVSQNPRHKITKRGQNVTFRCDPISEHNRLYWYRQTLGQGPEFLTYFQNEAQLEKSRLLSDRFSAERPKGSFSTLEIQRTEQGDSAMYLCASSLVGSSGRIRDEQFFGPGTRLTVL.

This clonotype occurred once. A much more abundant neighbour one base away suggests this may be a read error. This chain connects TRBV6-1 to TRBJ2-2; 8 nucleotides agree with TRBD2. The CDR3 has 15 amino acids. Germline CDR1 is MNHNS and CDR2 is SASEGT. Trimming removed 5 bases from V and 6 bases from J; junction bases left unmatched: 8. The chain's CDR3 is CASSLVSGGSGELFF. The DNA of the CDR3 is TGTGCCAGCAGTCTCGTCAGCGGGGGATCCGGGGAGCTGTTTTTT.

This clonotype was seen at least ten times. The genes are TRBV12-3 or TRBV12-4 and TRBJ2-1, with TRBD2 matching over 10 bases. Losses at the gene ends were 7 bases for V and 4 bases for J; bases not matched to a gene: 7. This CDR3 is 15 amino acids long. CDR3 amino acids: CASTSGLATYNEQFF. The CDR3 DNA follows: TGTGCCAGCACCTCGGGACTAGCGACGTACAATGAGCAGTTCTTC.

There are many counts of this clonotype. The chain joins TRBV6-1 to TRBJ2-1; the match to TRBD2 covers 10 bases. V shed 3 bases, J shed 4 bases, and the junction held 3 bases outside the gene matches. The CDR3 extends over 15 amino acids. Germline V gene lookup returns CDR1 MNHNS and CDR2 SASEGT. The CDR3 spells CASSEEAGGYNEQFF. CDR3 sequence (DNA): TGTGCCAGCAGTGAGGAAGCGGGAGGGTACAATGAGCAGTTCTTC.

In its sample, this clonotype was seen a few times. CDR3 DNA: TGTGCCAGCAGCTGGGGACAGACGGGCTACACCTTC. This codes for CASSWGQTGYTF. The chain uses TRBV7-2 and TRBJ1-2; 7 nucleotides match TRBD1. The trim removed 4 bases at V and 8 bases at J, leaving 4 bases unmatched. Germline assignment: CDR1 SGHTA and CDR2 FQGNSA. The CDR3 runs 12 residues.

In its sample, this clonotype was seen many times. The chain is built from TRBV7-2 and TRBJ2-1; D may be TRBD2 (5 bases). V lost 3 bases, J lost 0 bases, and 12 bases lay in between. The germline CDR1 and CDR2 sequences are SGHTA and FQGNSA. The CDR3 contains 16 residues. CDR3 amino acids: CASSFVPAGSYNEQFF. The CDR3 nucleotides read TGTGCCAGCAGCTTTGTACCCGCGGGCTCCTACAATGAGCAGTTCTTC.

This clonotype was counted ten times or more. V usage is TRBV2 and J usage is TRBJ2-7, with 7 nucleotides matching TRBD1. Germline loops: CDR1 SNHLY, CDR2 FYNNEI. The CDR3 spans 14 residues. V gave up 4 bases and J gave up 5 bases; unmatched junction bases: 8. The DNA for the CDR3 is TGTGCCAGCAGTGGGTGGACAGGCCGGGACGAGCAGTACTTC. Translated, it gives CASSGWTGRDEQYF.

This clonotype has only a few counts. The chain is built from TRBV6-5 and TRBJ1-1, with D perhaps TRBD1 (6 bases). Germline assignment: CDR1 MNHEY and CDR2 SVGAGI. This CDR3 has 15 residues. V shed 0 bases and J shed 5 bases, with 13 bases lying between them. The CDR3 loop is CASSYSRTAATEAFF. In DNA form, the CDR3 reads TGTGCCAGCAGTTACTCCAGGACAGCCGCTACTGAAGCTTTCTTT.

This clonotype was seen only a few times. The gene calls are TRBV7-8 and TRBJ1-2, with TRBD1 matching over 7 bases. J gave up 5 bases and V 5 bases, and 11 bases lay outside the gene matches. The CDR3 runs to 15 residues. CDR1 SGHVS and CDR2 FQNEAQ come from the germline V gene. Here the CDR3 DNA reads TGTGCCAGCAGCGAAGGACAGGCAACATTTTATGGCTACACCTTC. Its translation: CASSEGQATFYGYTF.

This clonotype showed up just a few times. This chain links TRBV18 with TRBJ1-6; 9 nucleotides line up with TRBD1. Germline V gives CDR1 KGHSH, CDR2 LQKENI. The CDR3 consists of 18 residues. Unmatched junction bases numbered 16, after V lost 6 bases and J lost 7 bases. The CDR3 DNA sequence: TGTGCCAGCTCGCCGTACCTAGGGACAGGACAGGGGAATTCACCCCTCCACTTT. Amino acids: CASSPYLGTGQGNSPLHF.

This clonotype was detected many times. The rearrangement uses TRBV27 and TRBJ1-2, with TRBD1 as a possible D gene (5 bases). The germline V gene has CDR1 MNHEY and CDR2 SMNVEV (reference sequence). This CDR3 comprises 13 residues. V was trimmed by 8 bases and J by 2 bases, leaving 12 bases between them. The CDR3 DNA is TGTGCCAGCCGCAAGGCAGGGAACTATGGCTACACCTTC. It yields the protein CASRKAGNYGYTF.

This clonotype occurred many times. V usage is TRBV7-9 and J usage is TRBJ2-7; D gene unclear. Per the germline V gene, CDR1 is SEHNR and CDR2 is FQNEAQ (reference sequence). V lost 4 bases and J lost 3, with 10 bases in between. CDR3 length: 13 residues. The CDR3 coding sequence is TGTGCCAGCAGCTCTTCTAGTATCTACGAGCAGTACTTC. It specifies CASSSSSIYEQYF.

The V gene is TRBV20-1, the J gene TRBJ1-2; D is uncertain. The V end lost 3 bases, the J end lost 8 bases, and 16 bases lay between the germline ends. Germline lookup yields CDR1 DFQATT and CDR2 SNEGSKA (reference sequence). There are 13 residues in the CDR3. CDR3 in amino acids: CSARAGLMGGYTF. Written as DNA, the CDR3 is TGCAGTGCTAGGGCGGGGTTGATGGGCGGCTACACCTTC.

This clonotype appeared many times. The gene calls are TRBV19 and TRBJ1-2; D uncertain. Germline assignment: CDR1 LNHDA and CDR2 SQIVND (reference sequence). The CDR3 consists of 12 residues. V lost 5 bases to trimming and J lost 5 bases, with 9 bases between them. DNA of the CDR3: TGTGCCAGTAGTCCCAGAGAGTATGGCTACACCTTC. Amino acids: CASSPREYGYTF.

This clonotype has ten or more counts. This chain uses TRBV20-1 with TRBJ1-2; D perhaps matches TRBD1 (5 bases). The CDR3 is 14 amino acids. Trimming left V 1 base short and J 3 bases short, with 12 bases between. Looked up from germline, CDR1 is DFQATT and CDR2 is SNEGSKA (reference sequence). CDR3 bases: TGCAGTGCTAGAGTTGAGGGGCGCGACTATGGCTACACCTTC. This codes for CSARVEGRDYGYTF.

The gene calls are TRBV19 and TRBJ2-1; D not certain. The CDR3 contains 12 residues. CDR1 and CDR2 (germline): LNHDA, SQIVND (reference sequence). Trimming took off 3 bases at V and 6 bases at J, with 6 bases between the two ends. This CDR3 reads CASSILGNEQFF. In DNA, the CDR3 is TGTGCCAGTAGTATTCTCGGCAATGAGCAGTTCTTC.